This T cell receptor (beta chain) stems from a study of blood T cell repertoires in COVID-19. Looking at the study overall: Whether acute or convalescent, the COVID-19 samples came from the United States, Italy and Spain.

Source study methods: Cell counts per sample came from amplifying reference gene primers. Here immunoSEQ multiplex PCR was the method, and the copy in TCRdb shows in-frame clones only, minus some. V, J and clone size are taken as reported in that table, and D and trimming were inferred from the DNA itself. There are 300,000 to 350,000 clones in the sample; approximately 89% occur only once, and 1.5% to 2% lies in the top ten. V lost 2 bases and J lost 2, with 14 bases in between. The CDR3 is 16 amino acids. CDR1 and CDR2 (germline): SGHDT, YYEEEE. Sequenced material: peripheral blood. This clonotype was obtained from a woman aged 25 to 39 with COVID-19, enrolled during active disease. The chain joins TRBV5-6 to TRBJ1-3, with a weak D call TRBD1 (5 bases). The DNA for the CDR3 is TGTGCCAGCAGCTTTGCCGACAGTCTAACTGGAAACACCATATATTTT. Encoded protein: CASSFADSLTGNTIYF.